Presented here are 25 T cell receptor beta chains from one specimen sequenced in a study of blood T cell repertoires in COVID-19. The table came from immunoSEQ multiplex PCR; TCRdb's copy has only in-frame clones and leaves some out. This sample yields around 67,000 clones, of which roughly 77% are seen a single time; about 40% belongs to the top ten. Sequenced sample: peripheral blood. The receptors derive from a woman in her 70s with acute or convalescent COVID-19.

Only a few counts were recorded for this clone. This chain connects TRBV25-1 to TRBJ1-5, with 7 bases aligning to TRBD1. Per germline, CDR1 MGHDK and CDR2 SYGVNS. The CDR3 is made up of 13 amino acids. J lost 6 bases, V lost 4 bases, and 3 bases had no gene match. The CDR3 sequence is CASSVAGGQPQHF. DNA for the CDR3: TGTGCCAGCAGTGTGGCAGGGGGTCAGCCCCAGCATTTT.

The CDR3 spells CASRQKTGTGGEQYF. DNA of the CDR3: TGTGCCAGCAGGCAAAAAACCGGGACAGGGGGCGAGCAGTACTTC. The chain is built from TRBV5-5 and TRBJ2-7, with 11 bases lining up with TRBD1. Trimming took 5 bases from V and 6 from J; bases not matched to a gene: 10. Germline values: CDR1 SGHKS, CDR2 YYEKEE (reference sequence). CDR3 length: 15 amino acids.

The gene calls are TRBV7-6 and TRBJ2-1; 7 bases match TRBD2. V dropped 2 bases and J dropped 7; count of bases not matched to a gene: 14. Germline CDR1 and CDR2: SGHVS and FNYEAQ. The CDR3 runs 17 residues. The CDR3 DNA sequence: TGTGCCAGCAGCTTAACGTTACTAGCGAGAGGGGCTAATGAGCAGTTCTTC. Its protein is CASSLTLLARGANEQFF.

With respect to this clone: Relative to the germline gene, one junction end is altered; a read error may explain this. V and J are TRBV20-1 and TRBJ2-5, with 7 bases identical to TRBD1. Germline CDR1 DFQATT, CDR2 SNEGSKA (reference sequence). This CDR3 contains 11 residues. The chain's CDR3 is CKGQDGETQYF. The CDR3 nucleotides read TGTAAAGGACAGGACGGAGAGACCCAGTACTTC.

The chain couples TRBV12-3 or TRBV12-4 to TRBJ1-4; TRBD1 matches at 7 bases. The trim removed 7 bases at V and 7 bases at J, leaving 3 bases unmatched. This CDR3 has 12 amino acids. CDR3 amino acids: CASKQGSEKLFF. The CDR3 region has the DNA TGTGCCAGCAAACAGGGGAGTGAAAAACTGTTTTTT.

The rearrangement uses TRBV9 and TRBJ2-2; D unresolved. The length of the CDR3 is 14 residues. Deletions cut 5 bases from V and 5 bases from J, with 13 bases between. Per the germline V gene, CDR1 is SGDLS and CDR2 is YYNGEE. The CDR3 spells CASSFQTRTGELFF. The CDR3 nucleotides are TGTGCCAGCAGTTTTCAGACTCGGACCGGGGAGCTGTTTTTT.

In this sample, this clone turned up a few times. The V gene is TRBV19, the J gene TRBJ1-5; D perhaps matches TRBD1 (5 bases). Trimming took off 6 bases at V and 7 bases at J, with 7 bases between the two ends. This CDR3 comprises 11 residues. The germline V gene has CDR1 LNHDA and CDR2 SQIVND (reference sequence). CDR3 protein: CASSAGQPQHF. DNA of the CDR3: TGTGCCAGTAGCGCAGGGCAGCCCCAGCATTTT.

This clone is medium-sized. The chain is built from TRBV2 and TRBJ1-5; weak D call: TRBD1 (5 bases). This CDR3 comprises 14 residues. V lost 4 bases to trimming and J lost 6 bases, with 13 bases between them. The germline V gene encodes CDR1 SNHLY and CDR2 FYNNEI. The CDR3 reads CASSATGPGQPQHF. As DNA, the CDR3 is TGTGCCAGCAGTGCCACAGGTCCGGGTCAGCCCCAGCATTTT. The full variable domain, with the rest looked up from reference TRBV2 and TRBJ1-5, is EPEVTQTPSHQVTQMGQEVILRCVPISNHLYFYWYRQILGQKVEFLVSFYNNEISEKSEIFDDQFSVERPDGSNFTLKIRSTKLEDSAMYFCASSATGPGQPQHFGDGTRLSIL.

The chain combines TRBV7-2 with TRBJ1-5; 8 positions match TRBD1. The junction had 8 bases not matched to a gene; V was cut back by 1 base and J by 3 bases. Germline V gene lookup returns CDR1 SGHTA and CDR2 FQGNSA. This CDR3 region has 17 residues. The CDR3 DNA sequence: TGTGCCAGCAGCTTAGGGACAGGGAAAAGGTCCAATCAGCCCCAGCATTTT. Translation gives CASSLGTGKRSNQPQHF.

The rearrangement uses TRBV7-6 and TRBJ2-3, with D possibly being TRBD2 (5 bases). The CDR3 extends over 15 amino acids. The V end was cut by 10 bases, the J end by 2 bases, with 19 bases between. Per germline, CDR1 SGHVS and CDR2 FNYEAQ. The CDR3 sequence is CATRPPTGNTDTQYF. The CDR3 region has the DNA TGTGCCACCCGACCCCCAACGGGGAACACAGATACGCAGTATTTT.

V usage is TRBV6-1 and J usage is TRBJ1-4; maybe TRBD1 (6 bases). The CDR3 runs 17 residues. V lost 3 bases, J lost 7 bases, and 21 bases lay in between. Germline lookup yields CDR1 MNHNS and CDR2 SASEGT. The CDR3 bases are TGTGCCAGCAGTGATAGGGGGGGCGCCTATCCTATTGAAAAACTGTTTTTT. The encoded protein is CASSDRGGAYPIEKLFF.

This rearrangement joins TRBV4-3 to TRBJ2-3; 9 bases are shared with TRBD2. The CDR3 sequence is 15 residues long. The germline CDR1 and CDR2 sequences are LGHNA and YSLEER. V lost 4 bases, J lost 5 bases, and 7 bases stayed unmatched. In DNA, the CDR3 is TGCGCCAGCAGCCCCGCCCGCGGGAGGGGAGATACGCAGTATTTT. Protein sequence: CASSPARGRGDTQYF.

The chain uses TRBV3-1 (or the pseudogene TRBV3-2) and TRBJ1-1, with TRBD1 as a possible D gene (5 bases). In germline, CDR1 is LGHDT, CDR2 YNNKEL (reference sequence). V dropped 1 base and J dropped 2 bases, with 5 bases sitting between them. There are 13 residues in the CDR3. CDR3 sequence: CASSQGGNTEAFF. Here the CDR3 DNA reads TGTGCCAGCAGCCAAGGGGGCAACACTGAAGCTTTCTTT.

The chain joins TRBV3-1 (or the pseudogene TRBV3-2) to TRBJ1-4; tentative D call: TRBD1 (5 bases). Germline V gene sequence: CDR1 LGHDT, CDR2 YNNKEL (reference sequence). The CDR3 totals 14 residues. V lost 3 bases and J lost 7, with 12 bases in between. CDR3 region: CASSHGRVGEKLFF. The CDR3 coding sequence is TGTGCCAGCAGCCATGGCAGGGTAGGTGAAAAACTGTTTTTT.

The chain joins TRBV21-1 to TRBJ1-1. TRBV21-1 is classified as a pseudogene. The CDR3 consists of 17 residues. The CDR3 bases are TGTGCCAGCAGCAAATTAGGGCTAATGGGGGGGAGCACTGAAGCTTTCTTT. This codes for CASSKLGLMGGSTEAFF.

The chain carries TRBV7-3 and TRBJ2-2; possibly TRBD1 for D (6 bases). V was clipped by 1 base and J by 0 bases, with 9 bases between them. From germline, CDR1 is SGHTA and CDR2 FQGTGA. The CDR3 loop spans 16 amino acids. The chain's CDR3 is CASSLSAGANTGELFF. Here the CDR3 DNA reads TGTGCCAGCAGCTTAAGTGCAGGGGCGAACACCGGGGAGCTGTTTTTT.

The chain uses TRBV12-3 or TRBV12-4 and TRBJ2-7; D is undetermined. With 2 bases removed from V and 7 bases from J, the gap between germline ends came to 9 bases. The length of the CDR3 is 12 residues. The CDR3 DNA reads TGTGCCAGCAGTTTACTAGACGGGGAGCAGTACTTC. Translating gives CASSLLDGEQYF.

V is TRBV6-5 and J is TRBJ1-5; TRBD1 aligns across 10 bases. The CDR3 extends over 14 amino acids. With V trimmed by 6 bases and J by 6 bases, 5 bases remained unmatched. From germline, CDR1 is MNHEY and CDR2 SVGAGI. CDR3 bases: TGTGCCAGCAGGGGACAGGGGAACGGTCAGCCCCAGCATTTT. Residues: CASRGQGNGQPQHF.

The chain employs TRBV28 and TRBJ2-5; 10 nucleotides match TRBD1. Trimming cost V 5 bases and J 2 bases; bases outside gene matches: 5. This CDR3 spans 15 amino acids. Germline V lookup: CDR1 MDHEN, CDR2 SYDVKM. CDR3 coding DNA: TGTGCCAGCAGTATAGACAGGGGGCGGCAAGAGACCCAGTACTTC. Translating gives CASSIDRGRQETQYF.

The chain employs TRBV24-1 and TRBJ1-2; no clear D gene. CDR3 length: 14 residues. From germline, CDR1 is KGHDR and CDR2 SFDVKD. Trimming took off 6 bases at V and 1 base at J, with 11 bases between the two ends. CDR3 protein: CATSTTSRNYGYTF. The DNA for the CDR3 is TGTGCCACCAGTACCACGAGCCGTAACTATGGCTACACCTTC.

The gene calls are TRBV15 and TRBJ1-6; D not resolved. Germline V gene sequence: CDR1 LNHNV, CDR2 YYDKDF (reference sequence). CDR3 size: 14 residues. V shed 0 bases and J shed 5 bases, with 5 bases lying between them. CDR3 sequence: CATSREPDNSPLHF. CDR3 nucleotide sequence: TGTGCCACCAGCAGAGAGCCGGATAATTCACCCCTCCACTTT.

V is TRBV11-2 and J is TRBJ1-2, with TRBD1 identical over 8 bases. With V trimmed by 5 bases and J by 3 bases, 8 bases remained unmatched. The germline gives CDR1 SGHAT, CDR2 FQNNGV. The CDR3 covers 15 residues. The CDR3 sequence: CASSGPLTGDYGYTF. CDR3 sequence (DNA): TGTGCCAGCAGCGGACCGCTGACAGGGGACTATGGCTACACCTTC.

This chain connects TRBV28 to TRBJ1-1; 7 bases are a match to TRBD1. V trimming: 4 bases; J trimming: 11 bases; junction bases outside the gene matches: 16. Germline CDR1 and CDR2: MDHEN and SYDVKM. The CDR3 extends over 15 amino acids. As DNA, the CDR3 is TGTGCCAGCAGTTGGACAGGTCGAGGGGGGTCGGGGGCTTTCTTT. Protein sequence: CASSWTGRGGSGAFF. The complete variable domain, with remaining parts taken from reference TRBV28 and TRBJ1-1, reads DVKVTQSSRYLVKRTGEKVFLECVQDMDHENMFWYRQDPGLGLRLIYFSYDVKMKEKGDIPEGYSVSREKKERFSLILESASTNQTSMYLCASSWTGRGGSGAFFGQGTRLTVV.

This clone is a singleton in its sample. The J gene is TRBJ2-1, the V gene TRBV27, with 11 bases that match TRBD2. Germline V gives CDR1 MNHEY, CDR2 SMNVEV (reference sequence). V lost 0 bases, J lost 10 bases, and 11 bases stayed unmatched. The CDR3 runs 17 residues. This chain's CDR3 is CASSLSRLAGGMGEQFF. DNA of the CDR3: TGTGCCAGCAGTTTATCGAGGCTAGCGGGGGGTATGGGGGAGCAGTTCTTC.

The V and J genes are TRBV29-1 and TRBJ2-7, with D maybe TRBD1 (5 bases). Germline V gives CDR1 SQVTM, CDR2 ANQGSEA. The CDR3 totals 11 residues. The V end lost 5 bases, the J end lost 5 bases, and 10 bases lay between the germline ends. The CDR3 bases are TGCAGCGTTCTACAGGTAAACGAGCAGTACTTC. Encoded protein: CSVLQVNEQYF.